Listed here are 4 T cell receptor beta chains from one sample, sequenced in a study of regulatory T cells in long-lasting Graves disease. Specified time point: persistent/refractory GD, antithyroid drugs over 5 years with positive TRAb. RNA isolated from PBMCs was used to make the TCR library. Construction of TCR beta libraries relied on iRepertoire HTBI primers and on Arm-PCR targeting CDR3 regions. TCRdb processed the multiplex PCR reads anew with MiXCR; each CDR3 protein has one entry. The sample holds 250,000 to 300,000 distinct CDR3 sequences, 20% to 25% seen once. The sample was peripheral blood mononuclear cells (PBMCs), taken when the disease was refractory, from a patient treated with antithyroid drugs. All receptors come from a female donor with Graves disease.

The chain has TRBV2 and TRBJ2-5, with 14 bases aligning to TRBD2. The V segment lost 6 bases and the J segment 4 bases; nucleotides outside the gene matches: 4. Germline loops: CDR1 SNHLY, CDR2 FYNNEI. CDR3 length equals 15 residues. The CDR3 loop reads CASRSGTSGRETQYF. In DNA form, the CDR3 reads TGTGCCAGCAGAAGCGGGACTAGCGGGAGAGAGACCCAGTACTTC. Combining the CDR3 with reference TRBV2 and TRBJ2-5 gives the whole variable domain EPEVTQTPSHQVTQMGQEVILRCVPISNHLYFYWYRQILGQKVEFLVSFYNNEISEKSEIFDDQFSVERPDGSNFTLKIRSTKLEDSAMYFCASRSGTSGRETQYFGPGTRLLVL.

This clonotype came up many times. The chain links TRBV7-2 to TRBJ2-7; D ambiguous. Trimming pared 1 base from V and 4 bases from J, leaving 8 bases between. This CDR3 contains 13 residues. Germline CDR1 is SGHTA and CDR2 is FQGNSA. The CDR3 DNA reads as TGTGCCAGCAGCTTAGGGCACGTGTACGAGCAGTACTTC. Translating gives CASSLGHVYEQYF.

The V call is TRBV19, the J call TRBJ2-2; TRBD2 matches 16 bases. The CDR3 has 19 residues. The ends lost 0 bases at V and 6 bases at J; junction bases unmatched: 7. Germline loops: CDR1 LNHDA, CDR2 SQIVND (reference sequence). CDR3 loop: CASSIEDLGTSGRAGELFF. DNA for the CDR3: TGTGCCAGTAGTATAGAAGATCTTGGGACTAGCGGGAGGGCCGGGGAGCTGTTTTTT.

The chain couples TRBV5-4 to TRBJ2-2; D uncertain. Deletions cut 4 bases from V and 5 bases from J, with 6 bases between. The germline CDR1 and CDR2 sequences are SGHNT and YYREEE (reference sequence). The CDR3 totals 12 residues. The CDR3 protein is CASSLKTGELFF. CDR3 nucleotide sequence: TGTGCCAGCAGCCTCAAAACCGGGGAGCTGTTTTTT. Using reference TRBV5-4 and TRBJ2-2 for the parts outside the CDR3, the full variable domain is ETGVTQSPTHLIKTRGQQVTLRCSSQSGHNTVSWYQQALGQGPQFIFQYYREEENGRGNFPPRFSGLQFPNYSSELNVNALELDDSALYLCASSLKTGELFFGEGSRLTVL.